The present T cell receptor (beta chain) was sequenced within a study of T cell responses to AZD1222 COVID-19 vaccine. Sequencing used immunoSEQ multiplex PCR; TCRdb keeps in-frame clones, though not all of them. The data contain about 120,000 clones, 75% to 90% of them seen just once; the ten biggest clones take up around 2.6%. The germline CDR1 and CDR2 sequences are SGHNT and YYREEE (reference sequence). Trimming took 0 bases from V and 5 from J; bases not matched to a gene: 3. There are 15 residues in the CDR3. The receptor's source is an adult who received the AZD1222 COVID-19 vaccine. The sample here was peripheral blood, taken 28 days after the second AZD1222 dose. This chain joins TRBV5-4 and TRBJ2-1; 9 bases map to TRBD2. DNA of the CDR3: TGTGCCAGCAGCTTGGTGCGGGGGGGAAACAATGAGCAGTTCTTC. Amino acids: CASSLVRGGNNEQFF.